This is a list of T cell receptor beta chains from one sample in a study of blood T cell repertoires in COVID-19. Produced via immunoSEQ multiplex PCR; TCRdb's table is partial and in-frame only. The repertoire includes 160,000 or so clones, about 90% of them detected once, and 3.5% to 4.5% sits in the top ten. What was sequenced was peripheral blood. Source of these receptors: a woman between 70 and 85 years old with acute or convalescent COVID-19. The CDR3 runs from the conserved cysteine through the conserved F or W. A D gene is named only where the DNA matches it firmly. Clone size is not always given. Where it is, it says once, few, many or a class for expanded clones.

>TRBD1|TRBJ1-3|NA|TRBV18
CASSPRDRISGNTIYF
TGTGCCAGCTCACCACGGGACAGAATCTCTGGAAACACCATATATTTT
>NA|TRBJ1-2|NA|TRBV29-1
CSVRPNWADGYTF
TGCAGCGTCCGTCCCAACTGGGCCGATGGCTACACCTTC
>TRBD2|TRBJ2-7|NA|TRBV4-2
CASTGGGGGATREQYF
TGTGCCAGCACCGGCGGGGGTGGGGGTGCTACGAGGGAGCAGTACTTC
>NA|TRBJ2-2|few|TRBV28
CASSLADNTGELFF
TGTGCCAGCAGTTTGGCCGATAACACCGGGGAGCTGTTTTTT
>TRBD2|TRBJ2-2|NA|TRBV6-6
CASSPRTSGIIGELFF
TGTGCCAGCAGTCCCCGGACTAGCGGGATTATCGGGGAGCTGTTTTTT
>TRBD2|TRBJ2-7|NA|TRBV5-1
CASSLGLAGHYEQYF
TGCGCCAGCAGCTTGGGACTAGCGGGGCACTACGAGCAGTACTTC
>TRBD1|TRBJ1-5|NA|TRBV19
CATRTGFGYQPQHF
TGTGCCACCCGGACAGGGTTCGGCTATCAGCCCCAGCATTTT
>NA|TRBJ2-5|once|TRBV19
CASSNPSGFGTQYF
TGTGCCAGTAGTAACCCGAGCGGGTTCGGGACCCAGTACTTC
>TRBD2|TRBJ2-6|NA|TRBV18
CASSPLAGVAGANVLTF
TGTGCCAGCTCACCCTTAGCGGGAGTAGCTGGGGCCAACGTCCTGACTTTC
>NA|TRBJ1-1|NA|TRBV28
CASRVNEGRGTEAFF
TGTGCCAGCAGAGTCAATGAGGGCCGGGGCACTGAAGCTTTCTTT
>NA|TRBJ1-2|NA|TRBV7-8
CASSRTGDYGYTF
TGTGCCAGCAGCCGTACAGGAGACTATGGCTACACCTTC
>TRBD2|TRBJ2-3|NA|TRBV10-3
CAISDSAGGRGDTQYF
TGTGCCATCAGTGACTCAGCGGGAGGACGTGGAGATACGCAGTATTTT
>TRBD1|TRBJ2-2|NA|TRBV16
CASSQRGGQGAAGELFF
TGTGCCAGCAGCCAAAGAGGAGGACAGGGGGCCGCCGGGGAGCTGTTTTTT
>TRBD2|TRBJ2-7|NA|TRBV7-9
CASSLASGMPYEQYF
TGTGCCAGCAGCTTAGCTAGCGGGATGCCCTACGAGCAGTACTTC
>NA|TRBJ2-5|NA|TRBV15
CATSREPAGETQYF
TGTGCCACCAGCAGAGAACCAGCGGGAGAGACCCAGTACTTC
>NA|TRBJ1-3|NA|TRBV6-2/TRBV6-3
CASSRAESTVGSGNTIYF
TGTGCCAGCAGCCGGGCCGAATCGACGGTTGGCTCTGGAAACACCATATATTTT